Sequencing of this T cell receptor beta chain was carried out in a study of cytomegalovirus exposure and HLA in healthy donors. Notes on the study in general: After further analysis at a later stage, 16,951 TCR beta sequences were associated with HLA alleles at 0.05 false discovery rate. Later genetic work tied a missense DCLRE1C variant to beta-chain V and J trimming.

It was with 60 Vbeta and 13 Jbeta primers that the PCR ran. Here immunoSEQ multiplex PCR was the method, and the copy in TCRdb shows in-frame clones only, minus some. Among some 150,000 clones listed, about 80% were seen once. Germline V gene sequence: CDR1 LNHDA, CDR2 SQIVND (reference sequence). The CDR3 has 17 amino acids. V was pared by 4 bases and J by 2 bases, with 17 bases between. Turning to this clone: What it binds is not known.

The chain employs TRBV19 and TRBJ1-4; D may be TRBD1 (5 bases). The sequence derives from a man under 40 in good health and CMV-seropositive. Material: PBMCs. The CDR3 is CASSSPGTRGTNEKLFF. The CDR3 coding sequence is TGTGCCAGTAGTAGCCCTGGGACTCGAGGGACTAATGAAAAACTGTTTTTT. Complete variable domain (other parts from reference TRBV19 and TRBJ1-4): DGGITQSPKYLFRKEGQNVTLSCEQNLNHDAMYWYRQDPGQGLRLIYYSQIVNDFQKGDIAEGYSVSREKKESFPLTVTSAQKNPTAFYLCASSSPGTRGTNEKLFFGSGTQLSVL.